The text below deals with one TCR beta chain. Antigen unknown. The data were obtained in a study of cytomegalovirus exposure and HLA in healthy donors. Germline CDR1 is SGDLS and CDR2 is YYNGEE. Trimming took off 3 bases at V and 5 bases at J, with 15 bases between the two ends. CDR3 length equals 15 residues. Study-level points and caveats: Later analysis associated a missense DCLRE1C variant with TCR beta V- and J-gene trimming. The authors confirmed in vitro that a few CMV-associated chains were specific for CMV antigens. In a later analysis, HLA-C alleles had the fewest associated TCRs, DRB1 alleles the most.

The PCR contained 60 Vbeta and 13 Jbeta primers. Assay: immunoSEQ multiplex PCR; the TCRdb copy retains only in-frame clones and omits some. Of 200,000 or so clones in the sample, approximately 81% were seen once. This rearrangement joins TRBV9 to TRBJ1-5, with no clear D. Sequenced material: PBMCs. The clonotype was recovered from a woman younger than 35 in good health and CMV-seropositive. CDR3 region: CASSADLGRDQPQHF. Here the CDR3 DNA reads TGTGCCAGCAGCGCGGACCTCGGGAGGGATCAGCCCCAGCATTTT.